Sequencing of this TCR beta chain was carried out in a study of blood T cell repertoires in COVID-19. Produced via immunoSEQ multiplex PCR; TCRdb's table is partial and in-frame only. This repertoire shows a few hundred thousand clones, about 85% found once; its top ten account for less than 20%. The CDR3 sequence is 12 residues long. Germline CDR1 and CDR2: SQVTM and ANQGSEA. Trimming cost V 6 bases and J 8 bases; bases outside gene matches: 6. The TCR originated in a woman older than 75 with active or convalescent COVID-19. The specimen sequenced was peripheral blood. The chain has TRBV29-1 and TRBJ1-4; 7 positions match TRBD1. The CDR3 is CSVSRGMEKLFF. CDR3 nucleotide sequence: TGCAGCGTATCCAGGGGGATGGAAAAACTGTTTTTT.